This T cell receptor beta chain was sequenced during a study of identical twins. TCRdb re-called the 5' RACE reads through MiXCR, storing one row per CDR3 protein. The table records some 1,600,000 distinct CDR3 sequences, about 31% of them present only once. This clonotype was found a few times. This CDR3 comprises 15 residues. Germline V CDR1 and CDR2: ENHRY, SYGVKD. Trimming at V came to 8 bases and at J to 6 bases, leaving 10 bases not matched to a gene. The chain carries TRBV10-3 and TRBJ1-6, with 7 bases identical to TRBD1. The sequence derives from a newborn girl in good health. The specimen sequenced was cord blood. Written as DNA, the CDR3 is TGTGCCATCGCCGGGACAGCGGGCTTTAATTCACCCCTCCACTTT. This gives the protein CAIAGTAGFNSPLHF.